This paragraph reports one TCR beta chain. Its antigen is not yet known. Base qualities are not provided; no much larger clone lies one nucleotide away. The data stem from a study of shared clonotypes between healthy human individuals (dated by TCRdb to the early 2020s). For context, the study as a whole: Three men and two women, aged 18 to 49 years, made up the cohort. For each donor, three plates each were used for CD4 naive and CD4 memory, two plates were used for CD8 naive, and one plate was used for CD8 memory. Each donor's leukapheresis produced roughly between about 0.8 and 8.9 billion PBMCs. To increase sequencing depth and limit assay-specific biases, TCR repertoire library preparation and sequencing were carried out by different laboratories using diverse techniques. Blood TCR repertoires of roughly five healthy adults were deeply sequenced to estimate repertoire size and the extent of clonotype sharing between individuals.

Using the deep immunoSEQ assay, multiplex PCR amplified TCR CDR3 regions from genomic DNA. Extracted genomic DNA from each cell subset was distributed evenly across all wells of several immunoSEQ 96-well plates, and each plate was treated as a replicate. For sorted subsets, around 200 ng genomic DNA, equal to 25,000 to 35,000 T cell genomes, was loaded into each replicate PCR. Purified libraries were quantified with a Qubit 3.0 fluorometer, sized on a Bioanalyzer 2100, and re-quantified with the KAPA Library Quantification kit. Every immunoSEQ 96-well plate was sequenced on a separate single-read 150-cycle Illumina NextSeq 550 flow cell. Under the source paper's analysis protocol: Because the immunoSEQ output held only junctional sequences and lacked quality scores, the filtering could not match the filtering applied to full-length reads. Sequences were annotated with PyIR, a Python wrapper for IgBLAST v1.9, and V/J genes and CDR3 were assigned using IMGT germline references. Reads with weak V/J assignments (E-value above 1e-6), missing CDR3, stop codons, out-of-frame junctions, or ambiguous translated residues were removed. V3J clonotypes were defined as sequences sharing the same inferred V gene, J gene, and CDR3 amino acid sequence. The percentage overlap between two repertoires was calculated by dividing the number of shared unique clonotypes by the size of the smaller repertoire. Repertoire richness was assessed with RTK rarefaction, the Chao1 estimator, and Recon v2.1 estimates of unobserved clonotypes. Generation probabilities were computed with OLGA for all TCRbeta clonotypes obtained by the gDNA method from a few donors. TCRdb stores this immuneACCESS table with in-frame sequences only. Part of the clones is absent; in the studies checked, under half of the shortfall reflects unresolved V genes, and no reason is known for the rest. That table furnishes V, J and clone size, whereas the DNA furnished D and trimming. The sample includes under 1,100,000 clones, with 75% to 80% observed a single time. In total, the top ten clones hold 0.61% of the sample.

The donors were healthy, HIV-negative adults with no recently reported acute infections or vaccinations. Every donor was a Caucasian adult living in Nashville, Tennessee, USA. CD4+ T cells were enriched by magnetic negative selection, after which naive cells were positively selected on CD45RA and the negative fraction was taken as the memory subset. Blood was collected by leukapheresis, and PBMCs were isolated by Ficoll-Histopaque density gradient centrifugation and then cryopreserved in liquid nitrogen vapor phase. Purity and quantity of every magnetically sorted T cell population were checked by analytical flow cytometry. Each sorted fraction had its genomic DNA isolated and then quantified by UV absorbance on a Nanodrop 2000c. Overall study outcomes, separate from this receptor: Rarefaction of sorted-subset datasets indicated incomplete sequencing despite the large sequencing depth. Pairwise subsampling indicated that sequencing depth was expected to affect the degree of clonotype sharing among donors. Because the study included a small number of donors, the genetic and exposure-history diversity represented was limited. Larger estimated clonotype richness was generally found for naive subsets than for memory subsets. Across four donors, 4.5% to 6.5% of naive CD4, around 3.3% of naive CD8, 2.3% of memory CD4, and roughly 0.41% of memory CD8 clonotypes were shared. Compared with non-shared clonotypes, clonotypes shared by all four sorted-subset donors had higher generation probabilities. Sampling was limited to blood, and TCR repertoires in tissue likely differ from TCR repertoires in blood.

V was cut back by 4 bases and J by 3 bases, leaving a gap of 9 bases between them. According to the germline V gene, CDR1 reads SQVTM and CDR2 reads ANQGSEA. The CDR3 sequence holds 12 residues, the cysteine and phenylalanine included. The kept DNA is CDR3 alone, 36 bases in frame from the first base. The sequence joins TRBV29-1 to TRBJ1-1, with the D gene not confidently named. The receptor was derived from a man aged 18 to 30 in good health. Some clones in this sample may be carry-over from other donors' samples. The sample comprised memory CD4+ T cells from PBMCs. The cell subset or site label corresponds to: CD45RA-negative fraction. The sequenced DNA: TGCAGCGTTGGGGTGACTTACACTGAAGCTTTCTTT. It specifies CSVGVTYTEAFF.